Listed below are T cell receptor beta chains from one sample, sequenced in a study of beta chain features in type 1 diabetes. Profiling relied on immunoSEQ multiplex PCR, and the TCRdb table lists in-frame clones only, not all of them. Among 150,000 to 180,000 clones listed, 8.5% to 14% were seen once. The sequenced material came from central memory CD4+ T cells from blood. These receptors came from a man younger than 35 in good health. The CDR3 runs from the conserved cysteine through the conserved F or W. Fields, in order: clone size, J gene, D gene, V gene, CDR3 DNA, CDR3 protein. The D gene is left open where the match is weak. Rows give clone size only sometimes, using once, few, many, or a class for an expanded clone.

size: -; J: TRBJ1-1; D: -; V: TRBV7-3; DNA: TGTGCCAGCAGCGAGGCGAGGGACACTGAAGCTTTCTTT; CDR3: CASSEARDTEAFF
size: few; J: TRBJ1-5; D: -; V: TRBV5-6; DNA: TGTGCCAGCAGCTTGCGGATTCGGCAGGGTGATCAGCCCCAGCATTTT; CDR3: CASSLRIRQGDQPQHF
size: few; J: TRBJ1-1; D: -; V: TRBV28; DNA: TGTGCCAGCCGGAGACGGACTGAAGCTTTCTTT; CDR3: CASRRRTEAFF
size: -; J: TRBJ1-2; D: -; V: TRBV30; DNA: TGTGCCTGGAGGACGAGGCCGGACAAGCCCTATGGCTACACCTTC; CDR3: CAWRTRPDKPYGYTF
size: many; J: TRBJ2-1; D: -; V: TRBV9; DNA: TGTGCCAGCAGCGTAGTCGGGGGTATTGAGCAGTTCTTC; CDR3: CASSVVGGIEQFF
size: few; J: TRBJ2-7; D: -; V: TRBV2; DNA: TGTGCCAGCAGTGTAAAGGCTCCCCGATTC; CDR3: CASSVKAPRF
size: few; J: TRBJ2-2; D: -; V: TRBV4-1; DNA: TGCGCCAGCAGCCAAGTCTCGGGTTTGGCCGGGGAGCTGTTTTTT; CDR3: CASSQVSGLAGELFF
size: few; J: TRBJ2-7; D: -; V: TRBV28; DNA: TGTGCCAGCAGTTTATCGCGCTACGAGCAGTACTTC; CDR3: CASSLSRYEQYF
size: few; J: TRBJ2-1; D: -; V: TRBV28; DNA: TGTGCCAGCAGTCTCCAGGGGCTGGGCTACAATGAGCAGTTCTTC; CDR3: CASSLQGLGYNEQFF
size: many; J: TRBJ2-1; D: -; V: TRBV7-9; DNA: TGTGCCAGCAGCCCTGCCACAGGGATCACCTACAATGAGCAGTTCTTC; CDR3: CASSPATGITYNEQFF
size: few; J: TRBJ2-1; D: TRBD2; V: TRBV14; DNA: TGTGCCAGCAGCCAGTCGAAGGGGCTAGCGGGGGTCTCCTACAATGAGCAGTTCTTC; CDR3: CASSQSKGLAGVSYNEQFF
size: few; J: TRBJ2-1; D: -; V: TRBV5-1; DNA: TGCGCCAGCAGCTTGGACAGGAGCTCCTACAATGAGCAGTTCTTC; CDR3: CASSLDRSSYNEQFF
size: -; J: TRBJ2-7; D: TRBD1; V: TRBV2; DNA: TGTGCCAGCACCCCGTGGGGGACAGGGCTTGGCGAGCAGTACTTC; CDR3: CASTPWGTGLGEQYF
size: few; J: TRBJ1-2; D: -; V: TRBV25-1; DNA: TGTGCCAGCAGTGAACTACGGGGTAACTATGGCTACACCTTC; CDR3: CASSELRGNYGYTF
size: few; J: TRBJ2-3; D: TRBD1; V: TRBV7-3; DNA: TGTGCCAGCAGCCCCAGAGGGGGCCGCACAGATACGCAGTATTTT; CDR3: CASSPRGGRTDTQYF
size: few; J: TRBJ2-2; D: -; V: TRBV27; DNA: TGTGCCAGCAGTTTATCGCGCGTTACCGGGGAGCTGTTTTTT; CDR3: CASSLSRVTGELFF
size: few; J: TRBJ2-7; D: -; V: TRBV18; DNA: TGTGCCAGCTCACCTTTCGGGGCGGACTCTATCTACGAGCAGTACTTC; CDR3: CASSPFGADSIYEQYF
size: -; J: TRBJ2-1; D: -; V: TRBV25-1; DNA: TGTGCCAGCAGTGAATGGGGCCCACGGCAGTTCTTC; CDR3: CASSEWGPRQFF
size: -; J: TRBJ2-1; D: -; V: TRBV30; DNA: TGTGCCTGGAGTGGGGACGGGTACAATGAGCAGTTCTTC; CDR3: CAWSGDGYNEQFF
size: few; J: TRBJ2-7; D: TRBD1; V: TRBV6-5; DNA: TGTGCCAGCAGCCACCGACAGGGTGGAAAGTACGAGCAGTACTTC; CDR3: CASSHRQGGKYEQYF
size: few; J: TRBJ2-5; D: -; V: TRBV2; DNA: TGTGCCAGCAGTGATCTCCGGGCCTCTGAGACCCAGTACTTC; CDR3: CASSDLRASETQYF
size: -; J: TRBJ2-5; D: -; V: TRBV7-2; DNA: TGTGCCAGCAGAATATGGGAGACCCAGTACTTC; CDR3: CASRIWETQYF
size: few; J: TRBJ2-5; D: -; V: TRBV29-1; DNA: TGCAGCGTTAGCATCGGGTTTTTGGAGACCCAGTACTTC; CDR3: CSVSIGFLETQYF
size: many; J: TRBJ1-4; D: TRBD1; V: TRBV18; DNA: TGTGCCAGCTCACGAACAGGGGGCGAAAATGAAAAACTGTTTTTT; CDR3: CASSRTGGENEKLFF
size: many; J: TRBJ2-1; D: TRBD2; V: TRBV19; DNA: TGTGCCAGTAGTATGCCGCAGCGGCGGGGAGGGAATGAGCAGTTCTTC; CDR3: CASSMPQRRGGNEQFF
size: -; J: TRBJ2-3; D: -; V: TRBV9; DNA: TGTGCCAGCAGCGTAGACTTGGGCACAGATACGCAGTATTTT; CDR3: CASSVDLGTDTQYF
size: few; J: TRBJ1-5; D: -; V: TRBV14; DNA: TGTGCCAGCAGCCACGGGCAGGGTGACCAGCCCCAGCATTTT; CDR3: CASSHGQGDQPQHF
size: few; J: TRBJ2-6; D: -; V: TRBV7-3; DNA: TGTGCCAGCAGCTTAGGTGGGGCCAACGTCCTGACTTTC; CDR3: CASSLGGANVLTF
size: -; J: TRBJ2-3; D: -; V: TRBV4-2; DNA: TGTGCCAGCAGCCGAGACAAGGCCAGCACAGATACGCAGTATTTT; CDR3: CASSRDKASTDTQYF
size: few; J: TRBJ1-2; D: -; V: TRBV9; DNA: TGTGCCAGCAGCGTAGCCAGCGCGGCTGGCTACACCTTC; CDR3: CASSVASAAGYTF
size: few; J: TRBJ2-7; D: -; V: TRBV4-3; DNA: TGCGCCAGCAGCCAAGGAATCGACAGATACTACGAGCAGTACTTC; CDR3: CASSQGIDRYYEQYF
size: few; J: TRBJ2-4; D: -; V: TRBV19; DNA: TGTGCCAGTAGTCAGGGAGCCAAAAACATTCAGTACTTC; CDR3: CASSQGAKNIQYF
size: many; J: TRBJ2-7; D: TRBD1; V: TRBV29-1; DNA: TGCAGCGTTCCCGGGACAGGGGCCTACGAGCAGTACTTC; CDR3: CSVPGTGAYEQYF
size: -; J: TRBJ1-4; D: -; V: TRBV5-1; DNA: TGCGCCAGCAGCTATAGAACAGGGACTAATGAAAAACTGTTTTTT; CDR3: CASSYRTGTNEKLFF
size: -; J: TRBJ2-3; D: -; V: TRBV4-3; DNA: TGCGCCAGCAGCCAAGATAGGGTGGTGGGGAGTCGCACAGATACGCAGTATTTT; CDR3: CASSQDRVVGSRTDTQYF
size: -; J: TRBJ1-1; D: TRBD1; V: TRBV29-1; DNA: TGCAGCGTTAATATACAGGGGGACACTGAAGCTTTCTTT; CDR3: CSVNIQGDTEAFF
size: few; J: TRBJ2-7; D: -; V: TRBV2; DNA: TGTGCCAGCAGGGCAGGGCCCGAGCAGTACTTC; CDR3: CASRAGPEQYF
size: few; J: TRBJ2-3; D: -; V: TRBV5-1; DNA: TGCGCCAGCAGCTTGGGAGCGAAAAATACGCAGTATTTT; CDR3: CASSLGAKNTQYF
size: -; J: TRBJ1-1; D: TRBD1; V: TRBV4-1; DNA: TGCGCCAGCAGCCAAGATAGGGACAGGATAGCTTTCTTT; CDR3: CASSQDRDRIAFF
size: few; J: TRBJ2-3; D: -; V: TRBV4-2; DNA: TGTGCCAGCAGCCAAGATCGGAGCACAGATACGCAGTATTTT; CDR3: CASSQDRSTDTQYF
size: many; J: TRBJ2-7; D: -; V: TRBV28; DNA: TGTGCCAGCAGTTTATCTAGGGCTCTCGAGCAGTACTTC; CDR3: CASSLSRALEQYF
size: -; J: TRBJ2-7; D: TRBD1; V: TRBV11-3; DNA: TGTGCCAGCAGTTACGGGACAGTCGGCTACGAGCAGTACTTC; CDR3: CASSYGTVGYEQYF
size: -; J: TRBJ1-1; D: -; V: TRBV30; DNA: TGTGCCTGGCCCCTCGGACGAGGCACTGAAGCTTTCTTT; CDR3: CAWPLGRGTEAFF
size: -; J: TRBJ2-1; D: TRBD2; V: TRBV11-2; DNA: TGTGCCAGCACATGGGAGCGGGGGGTAAGGAATGAGCAGTTCTTC; CDR3: CASTWERGVRNEQFF
size: few; J: TRBJ1-2; D: -; V: TRBV14; DNA: TGTGCCAGCAGCCAAGAAGCCTATGGCTACACCTTC; CDR3: CASSQEAYGYTF
size: few; J: TRBJ2-2; D: -; V: TRBV7-3; DNA: TGTGCCAGCAGCCCCAGGGTGGCTGGGGAGCTGTTTTTT; CDR3: CASSPRVAGELFF
size: -; J: TRBJ2-3; D: -; V: TRBV7-2; DNA: TGTGCCAGCAGCCCGGGGTTACGTACGCAGTATTTT; CDR3: CASSPGLRTQYF
size: -; J: TRBJ1-2; D: TRBD1; V: TRBV18; DNA: TGTGCCAGCTCACCACCGACAGGGGGTGGCTACACCTTC; CDR3: CASSPPTGGGYTF
size: -; J: TRBJ2-1; D: TRBD2; V: TRBV5-1; DNA: TGCGCCAGCAGCTTGCCTAGCGGGAGGAACAATGAGCAGTTCTTC; CDR3: CASSLPSGRNNEQFF
size: -; J: TRBJ2-3; D: TRBD1; V: TRBV2; DNA: TGTGCCAGCAGAGTGACAGGGCGCGGCACAGATACGCAGTATTTT; CDR3: CASRVTGRGTDTQYF
size: -; J: TRBJ2-1; D: TRBD1; V: TRBV5-4; DNA: TGTGCCAGCAGCCTACTCTACAGGGGCCGATACAATGAGCAGTTCTTC; CDR3: CASSLLYRGRYNEQFF
size: few; J: TRBJ1-2; D: TRBD1; V: TRBV2; DNA: TGTGCCAGCGGTACACCGGGACAGGGATATGGCTACACCTTC; CDR3: CASGTPGQGYGYTF
size: few; J: TRBJ2-7; D: -; V: TRBV28; DNA: TGTGCCAGCTCCCTCCAGCCGCAACTGGGCTACGAGCAGTACTTC; CDR3: CASSLQPQLGYEQYF
size: few; J: TRBJ2-5; D: TRBD2; V: TRBV9; DNA: TGTGCCAGCAGCGTAGCTACTAGCGCCGGGATGGGGACCCAGTACTTC; CDR3: CASSVATSAGMGTQYF
size: many; J: TRBJ2-7; D: -; V: TRBV7-9; DNA: TGTGCCAGCAGCTTAAGACTGGCAAAAGGCGAGCAGTACTTC; CDR3: CASSLRLAKGEQYF